This note documents a single T cell receptor beta chain sequence. Its antigen is unidentified. This sample is drawn from a study of T-cell memory formation after mild COVID-19. Libraries for TCRalpha and TCRbeta carried sample barcodes and unique molecular identifiers via 5'RACE. Each CDR3 protein gets one entry after TCRdb re-called the 5' RACE reads with MiXCR. The sample has about 420,000 distinct CDR3 sequences, 20% to 30% seen once. Regarding the study as a whole: Confirmation was lacking for SARS-CoV-2 specificity of second-wave clones that peaked on day 37. Among clones contracting day 15 to 85, CD4/CD8 was balanced, whereas later expanders leaned CD4+.

This sequence originates from an adult woman who had mild COVID-19 (a few samples of this study predate the infection). Cell type and time point are not known. Input material: PBMCs or a T cell subset sorted from them (not recorded which).

The CDR3 DNA reads as TGTGCCAGCAGCACCCGTCCAGGACAGCTTTTTGGGGAGCAGTACTTC. This codes for CASSTRPGQLFGEQYF. The chain is built from TRBV7-9 and TRBJ2-7; TRBD1 might be the D (6 bases). The CDR3 length is 16 residues. Germline loops: CDR1 SEHNR, CDR2 FQNEAQ (reference sequence). V lost 5 bases, J lost 7 bases, and 24 bases lay in between.